In this sample, the clone carrying this T cell receptor beta chain turned up a few times. Both iRepertoire HTBI primers and Arm-PCR of CDR3 regions were used to build the TCR beta libraries. A single record per CDR3 protein comes from TCRdb applying MiXCR to the multiplex PCR reads. This table has approximately 690,000 distinct CDR3 sequences, 25% to 30% appearing once. The sample belongs to a study of regulatory T cells in long-lasting Graves disease. Time point given: persistent/refractory GD, antithyroid drugs over 5 years with positive TRAb. Generation of the TCR library employed RNA extracted from PBMCs. This sample comprised peripheral blood mononuclear cells (PBMCs), obtained when the disease was refractory, from a patient treated with antithyroid drugs. The sequence came from a female donor with Graves disease.

The CDR3 protein is CASSPRGRGTEAFF. DNA of the CDR3: TGTGCCAGCAGCCCCAGGGGGCGAGGCACTGAAGCTTTCTTT. This chain joins TRBV13 and TRBJ1-1; 8 nucleotides align to TRBD1. This CDR3 has 14 amino acids. Trimming cost V 5 bases and J 4 bases; bases outside gene matches: 6. In germline, CDR1 is PRHDT, CDR2 FYEKMQ (reference sequence).